This TCR beta chain was obtained from a study of blood T cell repertoires in COVID-19 (dated by TCRdb to about 2020). Looking at the study overall: Samples from collaborators originated in the United States, Italy and Spain and spanned both the acute and convalescent phases of COVID-19. The prospective study material was composed of cDNA or gDNA derived from T cells, B-cell-depleted T cells, or PBMCs. Subjects who had been exposed to COVID-19, were actively infected with it, or had recovered from it provided the deeply sampled blood TCRbeta repertoires that made up the dataset. The repertoires were released in a freely available public database meant as a resource for research on the immune response to SARS-CoV-2. The samples were drawn from the first 160 participants of the ongoing ImmuneRACE study and from 950 to 1,500 subjects provided by 6 global collaborators. The sample metadata nearly always contained a de-identified subject ID, COVID-19 status, age in years and sex. Where available, HLA class I and class II types were taken from metadata supplied by the sample provider and were not determined by assay-based typing.

TCRbeta CDR3 regions were amplified from genomic DNA using the immunoSEQ Assay, a bias-controlled multiplex PCR. Under the source paper's analysis protocol: The number of nucleated cells in each sample was estimated from the amplification of reference gene primers within the assay. To quantify the absolute abundance of each unique TCRbeta CDR3 rearrangement, sequence reads were collapsed and filtered. Productive Simpson clonality was computed per sample as the square root of Simpson's diversity index over productive rearrangements. Sourced from immuneACCESS, this table was stored by TCRdb with only in-frame sequences that have V and J called. A share of the clones is absent; for the studies checked, an unresolved V gene accounts for under half, and the remainder has no known explanation. V, J and clone size were drawn from that table, and D and trimming were deduced from the DNA. The sample includes approximately 210,000 clones, with roughly four fifths observed a single time. Approximately 12% of the sample belongs to the ten largest clones.

This clone was found a few times. Its antigen is still unknown. No much larger clonotype is one base removed from it; base qualities were not supplied. Via the germline V gene, CDR1 is SQVTM and CDR2 ANQGSEA. Including the terminal cysteine and phenylalanine, the CDR3 comprises 11 residues. Solely the CDR3 DNA is kept, with 33 bases framed from the first base. V and J lose 6 bases and 1 base, and a span of 7 bases separates them. Participants in the prospective study were enrolled through a virtual design, were aged roughly 18 to 100 years, and lived in some 24 United States geographic areas. To assign participants to cohorts, the prospective study relied on clinical history that participants themselves reported in a screening survey and a study questionnaire. Recovered participants in ImmuneRACE Cohort 3 were defined by two consecutive negative NP/OP PCR tests, clearance by a healthcare professional, or resolution of symptoms. Mobile phlebotomists in the prospective study collected whole blood, serum and a nasopharyngeal or oropharyngeal swab from every participant. Over an approximately two-month period, participants in the prospective study had the option of providing additional blood draws and questionnaires. Before DNA extraction, prospective study blood samples were shipped either frozen or at room temperature.

The study at large found these results: The quantity of clinical and demographic metadata differed by source and by participant and was supplied without curation.

The sequence came from a man in his forties who had recovered from COVID-19. Sequenced sample: PBMCs or T cells enriched from blood (not recorded which). The chain couples TRBV29-1 to TRBJ2-7; the D gene is not confidently resolved. The DNA is as follows: TGCAGCGTCTCACGGTCCTACGAGCAGTACTTC. Its product reads: CSVSRSYEQYF.